The clone carrying this TCR beta chain occurred a few times. The target antigen is unknown. The V gene's germline CDR1 is LNHDA and CDR2 SQIVND (reference sequence). The trim removed 7 bases at V and 2 bases at J, leaving 3 bases unmatched. This CDR3 contains 15 residues. Quantitative molecular-barcoded 5'-RACE generated the TCR beta libraries. TCRdb re-derived calls from the 5' RACE reads in MiXCR, one entry per CDR3 protein. The sample includes some 840,000 distinct CDR3 sequences, 10% to 15% of them seen just once. This sample is part of a study of CD8 T cells in ankylosing spondylitis. Study-wide results and limits: Those disease-linked clones were CD8+; they were also relatively rare in peripheral blood. The study looked at matched synovial fluid samples from ankylosing spondylitis patients. Disease-linked clones were reported to be significantly enriched there. Previous work reported some of these motif variants in the synovial fluid and blood of reactive arthritis. Seemingly distinctive of ankylosing spondylitis blood was a TCR beta motif formed by eight highly homologous variants.

This chain connects TRBV19 to TRBJ2-3, with 13 bases that match TRBD2. The receptor was isolated from a male donor with ankylosing spondylitis. The sequenced sample consisted of blood, either unsorted or a sorted T cell fraction (not recorded which). The CDR3 coding sequence is TGTGCCAGTACCGGGACTAGCGGGGTCACAGATACGCAGTATTTT. This codes for CASTGTSGVTDTQYF.